This entry lists 30 T cell receptor beta chains sequenced from one sample in a study of long-term antiretroviral therapy in people with HIV. An immunoSEQ assay, version v3.0, was performed at survey level. Clones were sequenced by immunoSEQ multiplex PCR, and TCRdb holds only the in-frame ones, with some missing. The table includes roughly 44,000 clones, about 96% detected once. The material sequenced was unsorted PBMCs, taken 3.7 years after starting antiretroviral therapy. All receptors come from a woman between 45 and 65 years old with HIV.

The V gene is TRBV5-1, the J gene TRBJ1-2; 7 positions match TRBD1. CDR3 length: 14 amino acids. CDR1 and CDR2 (germline): SGHRS, YFSETQ. V was pared by 4 bases and J by 4 bases, with 7 bases of the junction left unmatched. CDR3 DNA sequence: TGCGCCAGCAGCGAAGGGACAGCCGTCTATGGCTACACCTTC. The encoded protein is CASSEGTAVYGYTF.

V usage is TRBV4-2 and J usage is TRBJ2-3; D is unclear. Germline CDR1 and CDR2: LGHNA and YNFKEQ. V lost 0 bases and J lost 1, with 5 bases in between. This CDR3 comprises 14 residues. This CDR3 is CASSQESGTDTQYF. DNA for the CDR3: TGTGCCAGCAGCCAAGAGTCTGGCACAGATACGCAGTATTTT.

This chain uses TRBV18 with TRBJ2-7; 9 positions agree with TRBD1. This CDR3 contains 14 residues. With 6 bases clipped from V and 2 bases from J, the junction kept 5 bases outside the gene matches. Germline values: CDR1 KGHSH, CDR2 LQKENI. The CDR3 here is CASSSGTGTYEQYF. CDR3 coding DNA: TGTGCCAGCTCGTCCGGGACAGGGACCTACGAGCAGTACTTC.

About this clone itself: Mismatch with germline at one junction end may stem from a read error. This chain uses TRBV7-9 with TRBJ1-1; D is undetermined. Germline V gene lookup returns CDR1 SEHNR and CDR2 FQNEAQ (reference sequence). The CDR3 runs 13 residues. This CDR3 reads CASSLAPASEAFF. The CDR3 region has the DNA TGTGCCAGCAGCCTAGCCCCTGCAAGTGAAGCTTTCTTT.

V gene TRBV4-2 combines with J gene TRBJ1-1, with D unclear. V shed 6 bases and J shed 0 bases, with 17 bases lying between them. Germline values: CDR1 LGHNA, CDR2 YNFKEQ. The CDR3 is 16 residues long. In DNA, the CDR3 is TGTGCCAGCAGTCTGGGAACCGGGTCCATGAACACTGAAGCTTTCTTT. Translating gives CASSLGTGSMNTEAFF.

V usage is TRBV9 and J usage is TRBJ2-2, with D perhaps TRBD2 (8 bases). V was shortened by 0 bases and J by 10 bases, with 16 bases between the two germline ends. The CDR3 sequence is 15 residues long. The germline gives CDR1 SGDLS, CDR2 YYNGEE. The CDR3 spells CASSVEGTAGVELFF. In nucleotides, the CDR3 is TGTGCCAGCAGCGTAGAAGGGACAGCGGGGGTGGAGCTGTTTTTT. The full variable domain, rest sourced from reference TRBV9 and TRBJ2-2, is DSGVTQTPKHLITATGQRVTLRCSPRSGDLSVYWYQQSLDQGLQFLIQYYNGEERAKGNILERFSAQQFPDLHSELNLSSLELGDSALYFCASSVEGTAGVELFFGEGSRLTVL.

V gene TRBV5-1 combines with J gene TRBJ1-5, with TRBD1 identical over 8 bases. The CDR3 sequence is 16 residues long. Germline loops: CDR1 SGHRS, CDR2 YFSETQ. J lost 1 base, V lost 0 bases, and 3 bases had no gene match. The CDR3 here is CASSLGHRGSNQPQHF. The CDR3 DNA is TGCGCCAGCAGCTTGGGGCACAGGGGGAGCAATCAGCCCCAGCATTTT.

The chain recombines TRBV10-3 with TRBJ1-1; 8 bases align to TRBD1. The CDR3 totals 11 residues. The germline gives CDR1 ENHRY, CDR2 SYGVKD. The trim removed 6 bases at V and 7 bases at J, leaving 1 base unmatched. In DNA, the CDR3 is TGTGCCATCAGCGGACAGGGTGAAGCTTTCTTT. Translation: CAISGQGEAFF.

The DNA for the CDR3 is TGTGCCAGCAGTTCATCCCCCGGGGGGCCAACTTACGAGCAGTACTTC. It is translated as CASSSSPGGPTYEQYF. The chain couples TRBV27 to TRBJ2-7; a weak D match, TRBD2 (7 bases). Germline-derived CDR1 and CDR2 are MNHEY and SMNVEV (reference sequence). Trimming shortened V by 4 bases and J by 4 bases, and 20 bases separated the two germline ends. The length of the CDR3 is 16 residues.

To note about this clone: An end of the junction differs from the germline gene, which may be a read error. The CDR3 protein is CATSRIAGGTETQYF. As DNA, the CDR3 is TGTGCCACTAGTCGTATTGCGGGGGGGACGGAGACCCAGTACTTC. The chain joins TRBV19 to TRBJ2-5, with TRBD2 identical over 9 bases. The CDR3 has 15 amino acids. The germline gives CDR1 LNHDA, CDR2 SQIVND (reference sequence).

The chain combines TRBV29-1 with TRBJ2-5; possibly TRBD2 for D (7 bases). Trimming took 7 bases from V and 5 from J, leaving 17 bases between them. The germline CDR1 and CDR2 sequences are SQVTM and ANQGSEA. This CDR3 comprises 13 residues. For the CDR3, the DNA is TGCAGCGCAGAGGTGGGGGGGGGCGAGACCCAGTACTTC. Protein product: CSAEVGGGETQYF.

The J gene is TRBJ2-5, the V gene TRBV27, with 13 bases lining up with TRBD2. V shed 5 bases, J shed 5 bases, and the junction held 14 bases outside the gene matches. This CDR3 comprises 18 residues. Germline V lookup: CDR1 MNHEY, CDR2 SMNVEV (reference sequence). The CDR3 DNA sequence: TGTGCCAGCAGTCCAAATGGACTAGCGGGGGCATCCTATGAGACCCAGTACTTC. It specifies CASSPNGLAGASYETQYF.

The chain carries TRBV6-5 and TRBJ2-5, with D unclear. V was trimmed by 7 bases and J by 5 bases, leaving 8 bases between them. CDR1 is MNHEY, CDR2 SVGAGI, per germline. CDR3 length: 11 residues. The CDR3 protein is CASTLSETQYF. Written as DNA, the CDR3 is TGTGCCAGCACACTGAGTGAGACCCAGTACTTC.

The CDR3 region is CASSSITGGNEQYF. CDR3 nucleotides: TGTGCCAGCAGCTCGATCACAGGGGGCAACGAGCAGTACTTC. V is TRBV11-1 and J is TRBJ2-7, with TRBD1 matching over 9 bases. The CDR3 spans 14 residues. Germline V gene data show CDR1 as SGHAT and CDR2 as FQDESV (reference sequence). The V gene end was trimmed by 4 bases and the J gene end by 5 bases; junction bases not matched to a gene: 6.

The chain uses TRBV18 and TRBJ2-5; 7 nucleotides agree with TRBD1. V trimming: 4 bases; J trimming: 5 bases; junction bases outside the gene matches: 10. CDR1 and CDR2 (germline): KGHSH, LQKENI. This CDR3 is 15 amino acids long. CDR3 sequence: CASSRDRVSLETQYF. The CDR3 DNA is TGTGCCAGCTCACGCGACAGGGTGTCGCTGGAGACCCAGTACTTC.

This rearrangement joins TRBV10-1 to TRBJ2-1; D is perhaps TRBD2 (6 bases). The CDR3 runs 16 residues. V dropped 6 bases and J dropped 3 bases, with 18 bases sitting between them. CDR1 is WNHNN and CDR2 is SYGVQD in the germline V gene (reference sequence). The CDR3 coding sequence is TGCGCCAGCAGCCTAGGGGAGGCTGGACACTACAATGAGCAGTTCTTC. Amino acid sequence: CASSLGEAGHYNEQFF.

This chain joins TRBV7-2 and TRBJ2-2, with TRBD2 matching over 12 bases. V dropped 4 bases and J dropped 0; count of bases not matched to a gene: 3. This CDR3 is 17 amino acids long. The germline gives CDR1 SGHTA, CDR2 FQGNSA. CDR3 protein: CASSSRTSGANTGELFF. The DNA of the CDR3 is TGTGCCAGCAGCTCCCGGACTAGCGGGGCGAACACCGGGGAGCTGTTTTTT.

The chain is built from TRBV5-1 and TRBJ2-2; the D is unclear. This CDR3 has 15 residues. The V and J ends lost 4 bases and 1 base respectively, with 11 bases between them. Germline CDR1 is SGHRS and CDR2 is YFSETQ. The chain's CDR3 is CASSQRRLNTGELFF. The CDR3, as DNA: TGCGCCAGCAGCCAAAGAAGACTGAACACCGGGGAGCTGTTTTTT.

This clone was seen just once. The rearrangement uses TRBV5-1 and TRBJ1-1; TRBD1 agrees at 12 bases. The CDR3 sequence is 15 residues long. V lost 4 bases, J lost 1 base, and 2 bases stayed unmatched. Germline V gene lookup returns CDR1 SGHRS and CDR2 YFSETQ. In DNA, the CDR3 is TGCGCCAGCAGCCCGGGACAGGGGGCGAACACTGAAGCTTTCTTT. This encodes CASSPGQGANTEAFF. Supplemented by reference TRBV5-1 and TRBJ1-1, the full variable domain reads KAGVTQTPRYLIKTRGQQVTLSCSPISGHRSVSWYQQTPGQGLQFLFEYFSETQRNKGNFPGRFSGRQFSNSRSEMNVSTLELGDSALYLCASSPGQGANTEAFFGQGTRLTVV.

This clone has only a few counts. J is TRBJ2-7 and V is TRBV19, with D hard to call. Per germline, CDR1 LNHDA and CDR2 SQIVND (reference sequence). Trimming removed 6 bases from V and 0 bases from J, with 18 bases in between. The CDR3 sequence is 16 residues long. CDR3 bases: TGTGCCAGTAGCTCCGTCGGCCCCGAAAGCTCCTACGAGCAGTACTTC. Translation gives CASSSVGPESSYEQYF. The full variable domain, rest sourced from reference TRBV19 and TRBJ2-7, is DGGITQSPKYLFRKEGQNVTLSCEQNLNHDAMYWYRQDPGQGLRLIYYSQIVNDFQKGDIAEGYSVSREKKESFPLTVTSAQKNPTAFYLCASSSVGPESSYEQYFGPGTRLTVT.

V gene TRBV2 combines with J gene TRBJ1-1, with TRBD1 identical over 7 bases. This CDR3 has 15 residues. V shed 1 base, J shed 5 bases, and the junction held 7 bases outside the gene matches. Germline V gene sequence: CDR1 SNHLY, CDR2 FYNNEI. The CDR3 DNA reads as TGTGCCAGCAGTGAAGTCGGCAGGGGGAAGACTGAAGCTTTCTTT. Residues: CASSEVGRGKTEAFF.

J is TRBJ1-1 and V is TRBV30, with D maybe TRBD1 (6 bases). The CDR3 totals 13 residues. Trimming removed 2 bases from V and 1 base from J, with 8 bases in between. The germline V gene has CDR1 GTSNPN and CDR2 SVGIG (reference sequence). The CDR3: CAWSPQGNTEAFF. CDR3 nucleotides: TGTGCCTGGAGTCCACAGGGGAACACTGAAGCTTTCTTT.

The chain has TRBV6-5 and TRBJ2-1; the match to TRBD2 covers 8 bases. The V segment lost 6 bases and the J segment 2 bases; nucleotides outside the gene matches: 6. Germline V lookup: CDR1 MNHEY, CDR2 SVGAGI. The CDR3 length is 15 residues. The CDR3, as DNA: TGTGCCAGCAGCCGACTAGCGATAACCTACAATGAGCAGTTCTTC. This gives the protein CASSRLAITYNEQFF.

J is TRBJ2-1 and V is TRBV18; D possibly corresponds to TRBD1 (6 bases). Trimming shortened V by 3 bases and J by 2 bases, and 8 bases separated the two germline ends. Looked up from germline, CDR1 is KGHSH and CDR2 is LQKENI. The CDR3 spans 14 residues. The CDR3 region has the DNA TGTGCCAGCTCACCGGACAGTGCCTACAATGAGCAGTTCTTC. Amino acids: CASSPDSAYNEQFF.

The gene calls are TRBV19 and TRBJ2-5, with a tentative D call TRBD2 (7 bases). Trimming shortened V by 6 bases and J by 4 bases, and 21 bases separated the two germline ends. The germline CDR1 and CDR2 sequences are LNHDA and SQIVND (reference sequence). The CDR3 runs to 16 residues. The DNA for the CDR3 is TGTGCCAGTAGCGAGGGTATCGGGGGGCCTAGAGAGACCCAGTACTTC. Amino acids: CASSEGIGGPRETQYF.

Only one count was recorded for this clone. The chain is built from TRBV15 and TRBJ1-2; 7 positions agree with TRBD1. The CDR3 is made up of 15 amino acids. Germline lookup yields CDR1 LNHNV and CDR2 YYDKDF (reference sequence). The V and J ends lost 5 bases and 1 base, in that order; junction bases with no gene match: 7. CDR3 in DNA: TGTGCCACCAGCGAAGCCAGGGGGAATAACTATGGCTACACCTTC. Its translation is CATSEARGNNYGYTF.

The CDR3 DNA reads TGCAGCGTTGGACAGGGGTATACTGAAGCTTTCTTT. It translates to CSVGQGYTEAFF. This rearrangement joins TRBV29-1 to TRBJ1-1; the match to TRBD1 covers 8 bases. Per the germline V gene, CDR1 is SQVTM and CDR2 is ANQGSEA. This CDR3 contains 12 residues. The V and J ends lost 4 bases and 5 bases, in that order; junction bases with no gene match: 3.

The J gene is TRBJ2-7, the V gene TRBV7-9, with D maybe TRBD1 (6 bases). The CDR3 is made up of 14 amino acids. Trimming pared 1 base from V and 3 bases from J, leaving 10 bases between. Germline loops: CDR1 SEHNR, CDR2 FQNEAQ (reference sequence). CDR3 amino acids: CASSLGDIHYEQYF. The CDR3 nucleotides read TGTGCCAGCAGCTTAGGGGACATACACTACGAGCAGTACTTC.

The CDR3 loop is CASNRQGEDEQYF. In nucleotides, the CDR3 is TGTGCCAGCAACCGACAGGGGGAGGACGAGCAGTACTTC. The rearrangement joins TRBV2 to TRBJ2-7; 9 nucleotides line up with TRBD1. The germline CDR1 and CDR2 sequences are SNHLY and FYNNEI. With 7 bases clipped from V and 5 bases from J, the junction kept 6 bases outside the gene matches. CDR3 length: 13 amino acids.

The chain carries TRBV2 and TRBJ2-7; D is uncertain. Trimming pared 2 bases from V and 2 bases from J, leaving 13 bases between. CDR1 is SNHLY, CDR2 FYNNEI, per germline. The CDR3 has 15 residues. DNA of the CDR3: TGTGCCAGCAGTGAAATCGGTTGGGCAGCCTACGAGCAGTACTTC. It encodes CASSEIGWAAYEQYF.